Following are 3 T cell receptor beta chains from one sample sequenced in a study of blood T cell repertoires in COVID-19. Assay used: immunoSEQ multiplex PCR; TCRdb lists only in-frame clones, some missing. The repertoire holds hundreds of thousands of clones, with 81% as singletons. Sequencing was carried out using peripheral blood. The receptors here all came from a woman of 80 years or more with COVID-19, enrolled during active disease.

This clone has just one count. V usage is TRBV5-1 and J usage is TRBJ1-1, with D possibly being TRBD1 (6 bases). The CDR3 has 13 amino acids. CDR1 and CDR2 (germline): SGHRS, YFSETQ. V was cut by 4 bases and J by 3 bases, with 10 bases left in between. The CDR3 DNA sequence: TGCGCCAGCAGCACAAGGACAGACACTGAAGCTTTCTTT. Its translation is CASSTRTDTEAFF.

J is TRBJ1-4 and V is TRBV30; D gene uncertain. The germline CDR1 and CDR2 sequences are GTSNPN and SVGIG (reference sequence). V lost 0 bases to trimming and J lost 5 bases, with 10 bases between them. CDR3 length: 14 amino acids. This chain's CDR3 is CAWSVGAGNEKLFF. The CDR3 nucleotides read TGTGCCTGGAGTGTCGGAGCCGGGAATGAAAAACTGTTTTTT.

The rearrangement links TRBV19 to TRBJ1-2; 8 bases map to TRBD1. The germline gives CDR1 LNHDA, CDR2 SQIVND (reference sequence). This CDR3 is 17 amino acids long. V lost 8 bases, J lost 7 bases, and 21 bases stayed unmatched. CDR3: CASFRTGTDRDRGGYTF. CDR3 bases: TGTGCCAGTTTCCGAACGGGCACGGACAGGGATCGAGGTGGCTACACCTTC.